Given below is one TCR beta chain in context. This specimen comes from a study of CD8 T cells in Susac syndrome. Random-hexamer reverse transcription was applied to about 0.5 to 1 ug RNA. Each CDR3 protein is one row after TCRdb ran MiXCR on the immunoSEQ multiplex PCR reads. The sample comprises roughly 67,000 distinct CDR3 sequences, roughly 94% of which are singletons, and just under 0.4% rests with the top ten. The CDR3 contains 15 residues. Trimming took 0 bases from V and 0 from J, leaving 8 bases between them. CDR1 and CDR2 from the germline V gene are MGHRA and YSYEKL. Specimen: CD8+ T cells from PBMCs. This chain connects TRBV4-1 to TRBJ1-1; tentative D call: TRBD1 (6 bases). The clonotype was recovered from a human donor with multiple sclerosis. As DNA, the CDR3 is TGCGCCAGCAGCCAAGAGGGACAAATGAACACTGAAGCTTTCTTT. The encoded protein is CASSQEGQMNTEAFF.